The clone carrying this T cell receptor beta chain was found a few times. Antigen specificity is unknown. This sample's treatment: approximately nine-day PBMC culture with coronavirus spike peptide pools or control peptides (ViraFEST assay). The ViraFEST method relied on peptide pools to expand antigen-specific T cells, followed by TCR sequencing. Trimming took 8 bases from V and 6 from J; bases not matched to a gene: 19. The germline V gene encodes CDR1 SGHDN and CDR2 FVKESK. The CDR3 length is 19 residues. The data are from a study of vaccination and CD4 T cells after COVID-19. Findings and caveats of the study: SARS-CoV-2-reactive clonotypes showed a nonsignificant median rise from about 22 to 38.

The Oncomine TCR Beta short-read assay generated sequence data from the DNA of cultured CD4+ T cells. TCRdb analysed the PCR reads with MiXCR anew, one entry per CDR3 protein. This sample has fewer than 11,000 distinct CDR3 sequences, with over 30% found just once. V gene TRBV14 combines with J gene TRBJ2-3, with 14 bases aligning to TRBD2. The TCR comes from a human donor who had recovered from COVID-19. Sequenced here: CD4+ T cells from blood, cultured in vitro, sampled after SARS-CoV-2 vaccination. CDR3 region: CASSSGLAGAPYVADTQYF. The CDR3 DNA follows: TGTGCCAGCTCATCGGGACTAGCGGGAGCCCCTTATGTCGCGGATACGCAGTATTTT.